Listed below are T cell receptor beta chains from one sample, sequenced in a study of vaccination effects on CD4 cells after COVID-19. No antigen has been identified for these receptors. Method: immunoSEQ multiplex PCR; TCRdb's copy keeps in-frame clones and lacks some. The data contain roughly 48,000 clones, 55% to 75% of them singletons. Sequenced here: CD4+ T cells from PBMCs cultured without peptide, sampled before COVID-19 vaccination. Source of these receptors: a human donor who received a COVID-19 vaccine. The CDR3 runs from the conserved cysteine through the conserved F or W. The order of the fields is D gene, clone size, V gene, J gene, CDR3 DNA, CDR3 protein. D genes are given only for firm matches. Clone size is shown for a subset of rows, as once, few, many or a class of expanded clone.

d_call: -
clone_size: few
v_call: TRBV7-9
j_call: TRBJ2-7
cdr3_nt: TGTGCCAGCATCACCACCAAACTAGGAGGTGGCTACGAGCAGTACTTC
cdr3_aa: CASITTKLGGGYEQYF

d_call: -
clone_size: -
v_call: TRBV7-2
j_call: TRBJ1-5
cdr3_nt: TGTGCCAGTAGTATAGGTGGGACGATAGATCAGCCCCAGCATTTT
cdr3_aa: CASSIGGTIDQPQHF

d_call: -
clone_size: few
v_call: TRBV30
j_call: TRBJ1-2
cdr3_nt: TGTGCCTGGAGGGTAGGGGCATTTGGCTACACCTTC
cdr3_aa: CAWRVGAFGYTF

d_call: TRBD2
clone_size: -
v_call: TRBV7-2
j_call: TRBJ2-4
cdr3_nt: TGTGCCAGCAGCTTAGAGAGTAGCGGGGGGAAGGGGATTCAGTACTTC
cdr3_aa: CASSLESSGGKGIQYF

d_call: TRBD2
clone_size: -
v_call: TRBV5-1
j_call: TRBJ2-5
cdr3_nt: TGCGCCAGCAGCTTGGGGTCTTTAGCGGGAGGGTACCAAGAGACCCAGTACTTC
cdr3_aa: CASSLGSLAGGYQETQYF

d_call: TRBD1
clone_size: once
v_call: TRBV5-1
j_call: TRBJ2-5
cdr3_nt: TGCGCCAGTAATTCGGGACAGCACCAAGAGACCCAGTACTTC
cdr3_aa: CASNSGQHQETQYF

d_call: -
clone_size: -
v_call: TRBV5-6
j_call: TRBJ2-7
cdr3_nt: TGTGCCAGCAGCTTGGGAGTAGCTGGGGGATTCTCCGAGCAGTACTTC
cdr3_aa: CASSLGVAGGFSEQYF

d_call: -
clone_size: -
v_call: TRBV30
j_call: TRBJ1-1
cdr3_nt: TGTGCCTGGAGATTAGGCGGGGGGCGAGCTTTCTTT
cdr3_aa: CAWRLGGGRAFF

d_call: TRBD2
clone_size: -
v_call: TRBV5-4
j_call: TRBJ2-1
cdr3_nt: TGTGCCAGCAGCCGCCCCTCGGGAGGGGGATACAATGAGCAGTTCTTC
cdr3_aa: CASSRPSGGGYNEQFF

d_call: -
clone_size: -
v_call: TRBV4-2
j_call: TRBJ2-3
cdr3_nt: TGTGCCAGCAGCCAAGACGGGGGCAGAGCAGATACGCAGTATTTT
cdr3_aa: CASSQDGGRADTQYF

d_call: -
clone_size: -
v_call: TRBV3-1/TRBV3-2
j_call: TRBJ2-6
cdr3_nt: TGTGCCAGCAGCCAAGTCTCTGGGGCCAACGTCCTGACTTTC
cdr3_aa: CASSQVSGANVLTF